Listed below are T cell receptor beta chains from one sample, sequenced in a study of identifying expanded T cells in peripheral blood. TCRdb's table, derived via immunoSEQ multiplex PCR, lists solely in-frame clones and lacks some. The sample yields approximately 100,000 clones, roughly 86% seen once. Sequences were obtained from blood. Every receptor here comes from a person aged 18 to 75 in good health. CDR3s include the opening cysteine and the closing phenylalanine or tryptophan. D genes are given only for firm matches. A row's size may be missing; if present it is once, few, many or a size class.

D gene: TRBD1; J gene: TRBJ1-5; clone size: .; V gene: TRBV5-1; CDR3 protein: CASSPGQVGGNQPQHF; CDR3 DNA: TGCGCCAGCAGCCCCGGACAGGTGGGGGGCAATCAGCCCCAGCATTTT
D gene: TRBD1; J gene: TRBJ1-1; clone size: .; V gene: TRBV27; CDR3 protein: CASSLLLRRGEAFF; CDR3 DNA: TGTGCCAGCAGCCTACTCCTTCGCAGGGGGGAAGCTTTCTTT
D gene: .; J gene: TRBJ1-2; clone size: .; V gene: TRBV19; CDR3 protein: CASSPTDYGYTF; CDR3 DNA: TGTGCCAGTAGTCCGACAGACTATGGCTACACCTTC
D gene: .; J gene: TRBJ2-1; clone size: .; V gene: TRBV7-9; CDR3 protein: CASSPPSSNEQFF; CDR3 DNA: TGTGCCAGCAGCCCCCCTTCGTCCAATGAGCAGTTCTTC
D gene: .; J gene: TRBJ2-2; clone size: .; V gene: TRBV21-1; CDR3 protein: CASSHANLHNTGELFF; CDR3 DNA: TGTGCCAGCAGCCACGCTAACTTACACAACACCGGGGAGCTGTTTTTT
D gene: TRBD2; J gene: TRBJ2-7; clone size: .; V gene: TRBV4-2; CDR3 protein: CASSLTSGSYEQYF; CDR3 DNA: TGTGCCAGCAGCTTGACTAGCGGCTCCTACGAGCAGTACTTC
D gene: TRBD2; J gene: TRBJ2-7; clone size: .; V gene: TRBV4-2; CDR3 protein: CASSQWAAGVYEQYF; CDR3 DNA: TGTGCCAGCAGTCAATGGGCGGCGGGAGTCTACGAGCAGTACTTC
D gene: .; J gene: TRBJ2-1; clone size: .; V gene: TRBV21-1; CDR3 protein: CASSKGAARHRNEQFF; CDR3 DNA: TGTGCCAGCAGCAAAGGGGCCGCGCGGCATAGGAATGAGCAGTTCTTC
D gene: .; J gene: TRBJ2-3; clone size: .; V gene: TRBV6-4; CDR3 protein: CASSDSVGGDTQYF; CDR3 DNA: TGTGCCAGCAGTGACTCGGTGGGGGGAGATACGCAGTATTTT
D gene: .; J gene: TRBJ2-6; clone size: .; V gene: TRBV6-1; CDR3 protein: CASRASGANVLTF; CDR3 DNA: TGTGCCAGCAGGGCCTCTGGGGCCAACGTCCTGACTTTC
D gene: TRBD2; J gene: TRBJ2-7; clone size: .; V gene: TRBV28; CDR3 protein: CASSPGGESSYEQYF; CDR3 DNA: TGTGCCAGCAGTCCCGGGGGGGAGAGCTCCTACGAGCAGTACTTC
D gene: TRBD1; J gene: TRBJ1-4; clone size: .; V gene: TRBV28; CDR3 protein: CASSLGPGQGGEKLFF; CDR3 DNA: TGTGCCAGCAGTTTAGGGCCGGGACAGGGAGGTGAAAAACTGTTTTTT
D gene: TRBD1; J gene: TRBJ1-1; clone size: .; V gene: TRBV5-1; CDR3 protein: CASSTGQGSNTEAFF; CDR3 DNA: TGCGCCAGCAGCACGGGACAGGGGTCGAACACTGAAGCTTTCTTT
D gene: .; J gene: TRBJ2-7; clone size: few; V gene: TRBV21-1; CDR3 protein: CASSKKGTSGRLNLSEQYF; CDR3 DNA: TGTGCCAGCAGCAAAAAGGGGACTAGCGGGAGACTCAATCTCAGCGAGCAGTACTTC
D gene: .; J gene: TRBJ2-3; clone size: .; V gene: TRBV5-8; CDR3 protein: CASSPNGGADTQYF; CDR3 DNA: TGTGCCAGCAGCCCTAACGGCGGTGCAGATACGCAGTATTTT
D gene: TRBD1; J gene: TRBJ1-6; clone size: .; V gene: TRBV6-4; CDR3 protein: CASIEGQGRDSPLHF; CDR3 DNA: TGTGCCAGCATTGAGGGACAGGGGAGGGATTCACCCCTCCACTTT
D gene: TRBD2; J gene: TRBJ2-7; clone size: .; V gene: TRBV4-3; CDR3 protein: CASSPGREGYEQYF; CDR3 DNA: TGCGCCAGCAGCCCCGGGAGGGAGGGCTACGAGCAGTACTTC
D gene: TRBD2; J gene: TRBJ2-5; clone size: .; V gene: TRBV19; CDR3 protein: CASSIRGTSGEETQYF; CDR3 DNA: TGTGCCAGTAGTATTCGGGGGACTAGCGGGGAAGAGACCCAGTACTTC
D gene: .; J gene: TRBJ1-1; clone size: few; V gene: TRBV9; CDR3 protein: CASSADGASNTEAFF; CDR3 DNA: TGTGCCAGCAGCGCAGACGGAGCTTCGAACACTGAAGCTTTCTTT
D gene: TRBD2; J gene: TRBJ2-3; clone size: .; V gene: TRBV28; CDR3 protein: CALKGSGRAVDTQYF; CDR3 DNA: TGTGCCCTAAAAGGTAGCGGGAGGGCCGTAGATACGCAGTATTTT
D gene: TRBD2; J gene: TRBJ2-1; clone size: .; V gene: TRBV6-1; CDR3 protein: CASSEALAEPYNEQFF; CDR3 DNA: TGTGCCAGCAGTGAAGCACTAGCGGAGCCCTACAATGAGCAGTTCTTC
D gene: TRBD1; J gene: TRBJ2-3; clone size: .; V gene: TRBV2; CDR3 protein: CASGGGQGKDTQYF; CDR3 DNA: TGTGCCAGCGGAGGGGGACAGGGAAAAGATACGCAGTATTTT
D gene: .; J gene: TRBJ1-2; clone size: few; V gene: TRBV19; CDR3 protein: CASLLGASTNYGYTF; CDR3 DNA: TGTGCCAGTCTACTTGGGGCGTCAACTAACTATGGCTACACCTTC
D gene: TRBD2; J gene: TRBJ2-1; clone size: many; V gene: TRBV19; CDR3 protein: CASSTPGLEAYNEQFF; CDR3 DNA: TGTGCCAGTAGTACCCCGGGACTAGAGGCCTACAATGAGCAGTTCTTC
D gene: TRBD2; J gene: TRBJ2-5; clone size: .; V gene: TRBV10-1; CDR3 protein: CASSVNSGEETQYF; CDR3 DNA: TGCGCCAGCAGTGTTAATAGCGGGGAAGAGACCCAGTACTTC
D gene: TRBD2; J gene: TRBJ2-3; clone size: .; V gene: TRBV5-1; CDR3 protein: CASRGTSGTDTQYF; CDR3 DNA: TGCGCCAGCAGGGGGACTAGCGGTACAGATACGCAGTATTTT
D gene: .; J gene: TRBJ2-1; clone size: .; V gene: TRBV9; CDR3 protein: CASSVRSGPSDEQFF; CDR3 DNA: TGTGCCAGCAGCGTCAGAAGCGGTCCCTCAGATGAGCAGTTCTTC
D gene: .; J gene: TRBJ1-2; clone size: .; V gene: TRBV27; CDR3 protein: CASSFNPGGHGDGYTF; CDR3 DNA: TGTGCCAGCAGTTTCAACCCGGGAGGTCATGGGGATGGCTACACCTTC
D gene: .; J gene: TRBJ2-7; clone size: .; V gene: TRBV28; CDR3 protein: CASRGVTQGYEQYF; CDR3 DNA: TGTGCCAGCAGAGGGGTCACACAGGGCTACGAGCAGTACTTC
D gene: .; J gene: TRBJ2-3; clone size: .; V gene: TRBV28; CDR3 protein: CASSLGVLVGGTDTQYF; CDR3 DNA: TGTGCCAGCAGTTTAGGGGTTCTGGTGGGAGGCACAGATACGCAGTATTTT
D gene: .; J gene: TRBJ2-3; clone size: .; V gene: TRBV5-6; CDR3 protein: CASSLLQGFTDTQYF; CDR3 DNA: TGTGCCAGCAGCTTGCTCCAGGGCTTCACAGATACGCAGTATTTT
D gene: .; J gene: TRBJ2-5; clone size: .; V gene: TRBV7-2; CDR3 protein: CASSPLGAGEETQYF; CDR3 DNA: TGTGCCAGCAGCCCGTTGGGGGCGGGAGAGGAGACCCAGTACTTC
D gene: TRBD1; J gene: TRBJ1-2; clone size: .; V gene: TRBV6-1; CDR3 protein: CASSGVDRGLGYTF; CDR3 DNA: TGTGCCAGCAGTGGCGTGGACAGGGGGCTGGGCTACACCTTC
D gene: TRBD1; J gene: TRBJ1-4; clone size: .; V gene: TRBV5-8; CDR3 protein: CASSRDRGVEKLFF; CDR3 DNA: TGTGCCAGCAGCCGGGACAGGGGTGTCGAAAAACTGTTTTTT
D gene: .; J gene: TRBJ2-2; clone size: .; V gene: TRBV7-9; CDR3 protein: CASSPRFAGELFF; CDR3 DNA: TGTGCCAGCAGCCCCCGGTTCGCCGGGGAGCTGTTTTTT
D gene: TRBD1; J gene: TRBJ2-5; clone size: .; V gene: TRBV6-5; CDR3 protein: CASSPPGQGGETQYF; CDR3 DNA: TGTGCCAGCAGCCCCCCGGGACAGGGGGGAGAGACCCAGTACTTC
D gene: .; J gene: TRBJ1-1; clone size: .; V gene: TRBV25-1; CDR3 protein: CASSGAAGNTEAFF; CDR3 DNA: TGTGCCAGCAGTGGTGCCGCGGGGAACACTGAAGCTTTCTTT
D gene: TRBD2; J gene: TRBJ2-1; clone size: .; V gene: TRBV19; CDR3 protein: CASSIDAQAGLAGVKDEQFF; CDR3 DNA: TGTGCCAGTAGTATAGATGCCCAGGCGGGACTAGCGGGAGTGAAGGATGAGCAGTTCTTC
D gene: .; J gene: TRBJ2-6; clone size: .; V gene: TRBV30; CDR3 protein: CAWIGTSGSGANVLTF; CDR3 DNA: TGTGCCTGGATAGGCACTTCAGGGTCGGGGGCCAACGTCCTGACTTTC
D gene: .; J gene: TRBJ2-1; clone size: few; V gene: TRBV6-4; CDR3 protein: CASRKDSYNEQFF; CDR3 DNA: TGTGCCAGCAGAAAGGACAGCTACAATGAGCAGTTCTTC
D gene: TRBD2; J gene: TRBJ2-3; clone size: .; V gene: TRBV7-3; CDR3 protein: CASSMTSGRTDTQYF; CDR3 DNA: TGTGCCAGCAGCATGACTAGCGGGAGAACAGATACGCAGTATTTT
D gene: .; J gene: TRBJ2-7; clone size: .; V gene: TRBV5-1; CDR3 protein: CASSSSSYEQYF; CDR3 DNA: TGCGCCAGCAGCTCGAGCTCCTACGAGCAGTACTTC
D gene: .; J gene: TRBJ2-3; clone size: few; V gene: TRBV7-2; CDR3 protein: CASSFLALGTTDTQYF; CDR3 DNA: TGTGCCAGCAGCTTTCTAGCGTTGGGTACCACAGATACGCAGTATTTT
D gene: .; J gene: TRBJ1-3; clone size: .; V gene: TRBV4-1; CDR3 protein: CASSQVDMGLSSGNTIYF; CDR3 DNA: TGCGCCAGCAGCCAAGTAGACATGGGCCTCAGCTCTGGAAACACCATATATTTT
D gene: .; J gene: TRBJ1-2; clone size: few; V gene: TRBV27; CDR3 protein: CASRGSNYGYTF; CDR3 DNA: TGTGCCAGCAGGGGCAGCAACTATGGCTACACCTTC
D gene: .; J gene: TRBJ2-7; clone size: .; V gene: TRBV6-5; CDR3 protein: CATRDSDLLEQYF; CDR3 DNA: TGTGCCACCCGAGACAGTGACCTACTCGAGCAGTACTTC